The 21 T cell receptor beta chains presented below share a single source sample, sequenced in a study of cytomegalovirus exposure and HLA in healthy donors. Primers included in the PCR were 60 Vbeta and 13 Jbeta primers. TCRdb's table, derived via immunoSEQ multiplex PCR, lists solely in-frame clones and lacks some. The data show more than 95,000 clones, with 65% to 85% seen just once and roughly 6.1% held by the top ten. Sequenced: PBMCs. The receptors derive from a man younger than 30 in good health and CMV-seronegative.

This chain uses TRBV19 with TRBJ2-7; 9 nucleotides match TRBD2. V lost 5 bases, J lost 4 bases, and 15 bases stayed unmatched. From germline, CDR1 is LNHDA and CDR2 SQIVND (reference sequence). CDR3 length: 17 residues. CDR3 in DNA: TGTGCCAGTAGTTCGCGGGGGGGCGGGAGGTTGACGTACGAGCAGTACTTC. This translates into CASSSRGGGRLTYEQYF.

This sequence joins TRBV27 and TRBJ2-1; 8 bases agree with TRBD1. The CDR3 loop spans 14 amino acids. Looked up from germline, CDR1 is MNHEY and CDR2 is SMNVEV (reference sequence). The junction had 6 bases not matched to a gene; V was cut back by 5 bases and J by 6 bases. The CDR3 is CASSKQGAGNEQFF. The CDR3 region has the DNA TGTGCCAGCAGTAAGCAGGGGGCCGGCAATGAGCAGTTCTTC.

V usage is TRBV19 and J usage is TRBJ1-2; 8 bases match TRBD1. This CDR3 contains 13 residues. Germline CDR1 is LNHDA and CDR2 is SQIVND (reference sequence). V gave up 4 bases and J gave up 6 bases; unmatched junction bases: 4. The CDR3 DNA is TGTGCCAGTAGTACACAGGGGGGCCATGGCTACACCTTC. Translation: CASSTQGGHGYTF.

V usage is TRBV19 and J usage is TRBJ1-5; 7 nucleotides align to TRBD1. The CDR3 is made up of 16 amino acids. Trimming removed 1 base from V and 11 bases from J; junction bases left unmatched: 14. The germline V gene has CDR1 LNHDA and CDR2 SQIVND (reference sequence). The CDR3 is CASSIAPGQSLMAQHF. The CDR3 nucleotides read TGTGCCAGTAGTATAGCCCCGGGACAGTCGCTAATGGCCCAGCATTTT.

The chain recombines TRBV5-4 with TRBJ1-2; TRBD1 matches at 10 bases. With V trimmed by 3 bases and J by 0 bases, 5 bases remained unmatched. The CDR3 length is 16 residues. Germline CDR1 is SGHNT and CDR2 is YYREEE (reference sequence). CDR3 region: CASSSAGQGTNYGYTF. The CDR3 DNA is TGTGCCAGCAGCTCAGCGGGACAGGGGACTAACTATGGCTACACCTTC.

This rearrangement joins TRBV11-2 to TRBJ2-7; 9 bases fit TRBD2. The germline CDR1 and CDR2 sequences are SGHAT and FQNNGV. This CDR3 contains 16 residues. After removal of 2 bases from V and 1 base from J, the junction contained 6 bases not matched to a gene. The CDR3 spells CASSLMSAGGSYEQYF. The CDR3 region has the DNA TGTGCCAGCAGCTTAATGTCAGCGGGAGGTTCCTACGAGCAGTACTTC.

J is TRBJ1-1 and V is TRBV28; tentatively, D is TRBD1 (6 bases). Trimming stripped 5 bases from V and 1 base from J, with 11 bases between. The germline CDR1 and CDR2 sequences are MDHEN and SYDVKM. The CDR3 extends over 14 amino acids. The CDR3 bases are TGTGCCAGCAGTCTGACACAGGGGAACACTGAAGCTTTCTTT. It specifies CASSLTQGNTEAFF.

The chain combines TRBV6-5 with TRBJ1-2, with a possible D match to TRBD1 (6 bases). Trimming removed 6 bases from V and 4 bases from J, with 12 bases in between. The CDR3 length is 13 residues. Germline V gene data show CDR1 as MNHEY and CDR2 as SVGAGI. The CDR3 region is CASRTPGAYGYTF. CDR3 nucleotides: TGTGCCAGCAGAACCCCAGGGGCCTATGGCTACACCTTC.

The chain carries TRBV9 and TRBJ2-2, with TRBD1 as a possible D gene (5 bases). The CDR3 contains 15 residues. From germline, CDR1 is SGDLS and CDR2 YYNGEE. V lost 1 base and J lost 4, with 11 bases in between. CDR3 in amino acids: CASSVRAGPTGELFF. CDR3 sequence (DNA): TGTGCCAGCAGCGTAAGGGCAGGGCCCACCGGGGAGCTGTTTTTT. The full variable domain, rest sourced from reference TRBV9 and TRBJ2-2, is DSGVTQTPKHLITATGQRVTLRCSPRSGDLSVYWYQQSLDQGLQFLIQYYNGEERAKGNILERFSAQQFPDLHSELNLSSLELGDSALYFCASSVRAGPTGELFFGEGSRLTVL.

The chain links TRBV6-1 to TRBJ2-6; D is undetermined. This CDR3 is built from 18 residues. V lost 2 bases to trimming and J lost 0 bases, with 14 bases between them. CDR1 is MNHNS and CDR2 is SASEGT in the germline V gene. CDR3 DNA sequence: TGTGCCAGCAGTGAATTCCGAGGATCCTCCTCTGGGGCCAACGTCCTGACTTTC. As protein: CASSEFRGSSSGANVLTF.

This rearrangement joins TRBV6-5 to TRBJ1-2, with TRBD1 matching 7 bases. The CDR3 sequence is 14 residues long. After removal of 8 bases from V and 0 bases from J, the junction contained 6 bases not matched to a gene. Germline values: CDR1 MNHEY, CDR2 SVGAGI. In DNA form, the CDR3 reads TGTGCCAGCTACCCTGACAGGGCTAACTATGGCTACACCTTC. As protein: CASYPDRANYGYTF.

The CDR3 DNA is TGCGCCAGCAGCCCGACAGGGCCAGATACGCAGTATTTT. Residues: CASSPTGPDTQYF. The rearrangement uses TRBV4-3 and TRBJ2-3; 7 nucleotides match TRBD1. The CDR3 has 13 amino acids. Trimming at V came to 4 bases and at J to 4 bases, leaving 2 bases not matched to a gene. Germline CDR1 is LGHNA and CDR2 is YSLEER.

This chain connects TRBV4-1 to TRBJ2-7; a possible D gene is TRBD1 (7 bases). Germline CDR1 reads MGHRA; CDR2 reads YSYEKL. V gave up 1 base and J gave up 9 bases, with 22 bases separating them. The CDR3 totals 16 residues. CDR3 DNA sequence: TGCGCCAGCAGCCAAGGGAGGGGACAGACTACGAATGGGCAGTACTTC. It specifies CASSQGRGQTTNGQYF.

The genes are TRBV6-1 and TRBJ1-2; D ambiguous. The CDR3 is 12 residues long. V was cut by 3 bases and J by 4 bases, with 6 bases left in between. Germline-derived CDR1 and CDR2 are MNHNS and SASEGT. The CDR3 DNA is TGTGCCAGCAGTGACGGGATCTATGGCTACACCTTC. Its translation is CASSDGIYGYTF.

The V and J genes are TRBV7-2 and TRBJ2-1; the match to TRBD2 covers 7 bases. CDR1 and CDR2 from the germline V gene are SGHTA and FQGNSA. Losses at the gene ends were 4 bases for V and 3 bases for J; bases not matched to a gene: 9. The CDR3 covers 16 residues. In nucleotides, the CDR3 is TGTGCCAGCAGCTCGAAAGCGGGAAGGTTCTACAATGAGCAGTTCTTC. It translates to CASSSKAGRFYNEQFF. The full variable domain, its missing parts supplied by reference TRBV7-2 and TRBJ2-1, is GAGVSQSPSNKVTEKGKDVELRCDPISGHTALYWYRQSLGQGLEFLIYFQGNSAPDKSGLPSDRFSAERTGGSVSTLTIQRTQQEDSAVYLCASSSKAGRFYNEQFFGPGTRLTVL.

About this clone: Other DNA variants within this sample encode the same CDR3. The genes are TRBV4-3 and TRBJ2-5; 13 bases align to TRBD2. Losses at the gene ends were 4 bases for V and 1 base for J; bases not matched to a gene: 3. This CDR3 contains 16 residues. Per germline, CDR1 LGHNA and CDR2 YSLEER. The CDR3 loop reads CASSPGLAGFQETQYF. The DNA of the CDR3 is TGCGCCAGCAGCCCGGGACTAGCGGGATTCCAAGAGACCCAGTACTTC.

This clone appeared a single time. This sequence joins TRBV6-1 and TRBJ1-1; D uncertain. Germline V gene sequence: CDR1 MNHNS, CDR2 SASEGT. The CDR3 has 14 amino acids. Trimming removed 7 bases from V and 1 base from J, with 13 bases in between. The CDR3 protein is CASTQRTQNTEAFF. Written as DNA, the CDR3 is TGTGCCAGCACCCAGCGGACTCAGAACACTGAAGCTTTCTTT.

This clone was seen more than once but under ten times. The rearrangement links TRBV19 to TRBJ1-4; D possibly corresponds to TRBD1 (6 bases). This CDR3 is built from 16 residues. Germline lookup yields CDR1 LNHDA and CDR2 SQIVND (reference sequence). The V end lost 9 bases, the J end lost 8 bases, and 25 bases lay between the germline ends. The CDR3: CASTKESRGFGEKLFF. The CDR3 DNA sequence: TGTGCCAGCACTAAGGAGAGCAGGGGATTCGGGGAAAAACTGTTTTTT.

In its sample, this clone was seen once. The rearrangement uses TRBV9 and TRBJ2-5; 12 positions agree with TRBD2. The CDR3 has 16 amino acids. Trimming cost V 4 bases and J 2 bases; bases outside gene matches: 6. Germline-derived CDR1 and CDR2 are SGDLS and YYNGEE. The CDR3 nucleotides are TGTGCCAGCAGCCCCGGGACTAGCGGGCCTCAAGAGACCCAGTACTTC. It is translated as CASSPGTSGPQETQYF.

CDR3 amino acids: CASSLLGQQFFNQPQHF. DNA for the CDR3: TGCGCCAGCAGCCTACTGGGACAGCAGTTTTTCAATCAGCCCCAGCATTTT. This chain uses TRBV5-1 with TRBJ1-5; 7 bases line up with TRBD1. Germline CDR1 SGHRS, CDR2 YFSETQ. The ends lost 4 bases at V and 3 bases at J; junction bases unmatched: 13. This CDR3 spans 17 amino acids.

This clone was picked up a small number of times. The chain combines TRBV12-5 with TRBJ2-1; 7 nucleotides match TRBD2. The V gene's germline CDR1 is LGHNT and CDR2 FRNRAP. V lost 5 bases and J lost 9; bases outside the gene matches: 7. The CDR3 contains 13 residues. The CDR3 coding sequence is TGTGCTAGTGGTCCAGCGTGGGAGGGTGAGCAGTTCTTC. This gives the protein CASGPAWEGEQFF.